This T cell receptor (beta chain) was identified during a study of OX40 agonist ivuxolimab in advanced cancers. Study information: Eligibility admitted prior anti-PD-1, anti-PD-L1 or anti-CTLA-4 therapy; approximately 40% had some. Findings and caveats of the study: Among patients with partial responses at 0.1-3.0 mg/kg, clonal expansion was among the lowest. Clonal expansion from baseline to week 6 occurred in both CD4+ and CD8+ T cells. Low levels of normalized T-cell clonal expansion also appeared in some nonresponders.

Points on this clone: What it binds is unknown.

CDR1 GTSNPN and CDR2 SVGIG come from the germline V gene (reference sequence). The CDR3 is 13 amino acids. Trimming took 3 bases from V and 7 from J, leaving 12 bases between them. Sequencing was performed with immunoSEQ multiplex PCR; in TCRdb, only in-frame clones are kept and a portion is missing. This table has tens of thousands of clones, around 83% appearing once. The origin of this receptor is an adult with an advanced solid tumor such as melanoma, head and neck, liver or kidney cancer. This chain uses TRBV30 with TRBJ2-2, with unresolved D. The sample was CD4+ or CD8+ T cells sorted from blood, taken in a trial of the OX40 agonist ivuxolimab. The CDR3 DNA reads TGTGCCTGGAGCGACGGGCTTAGCGGGGAGCTGTTTTTT. It specifies CAWSDGLSGELFF.